A single T cell receptor beta chain is shown here with its context. The CDR3 loop spans 18 amino acids. Germline CDR1 is SGHTS and CDR2 is YDEGEE. V lost 4 bases and J lost 1, with 23 bases in between. This record comes from a study of OX40 agonist ivuxolimab in advanced cancers. Produced via immunoSEQ multiplex PCR; TCRdb's table is partial and in-frame only. The sample has approximately 74,000 clones; 75% to 95% are singletons. The sample in question was CD4+ or CD8+ T cells sorted from blood, obtained in a trial of the OX40 agonist ivuxolimab. This chain uses TRBV5-8 with TRBJ2-5, with TRBD2 as a possible D gene (7 bases). The clonotype comes from an adult with an advanced solid tumor such as melanoma, head and neck, liver or kidney cancer. In nucleotides, the CDR3 is TGTGCCAGCAGCCAGGGCCGGGGGGCCCTTTTCCTCCAAGAGACCCAGTACTTC. It specifies CASSQGRGALFLQETQYF.